The 23 T cell receptor beta chains below all came from one sample that was sequenced in a study of T cells in Graves' hyperthyroidism and ophthalmopathy. Template material for amplifying TCR beta CDR3 regions consisted of RNA transcripts. The HTBI primer set was used in a first-round RT-PCR of the TCR CDR3. TCRdb reprocessed the multiplex PCR reads via MiXCR and lists one record per CDR3 protein. The sample shows 95,000 to 110,000 distinct CDR3 sequences, 16% of them seen only once. Sample: blood. The receptors were gathered from a woman aged 50 to 60 with Graves' hyperthyroidism.

This clonotype was observed once. This chain links TRBV20-1 with TRBJ2-7; TRBD2 agrees at 15 bases. Germline V gene data show CDR1 as DFQATT and CDR2 as SNEGSKA (reference sequence). The CDR3 covers 15 residues. With 3 bases clipped from V and 6 bases from J, the junction kept 6 bases outside the gene matches. CDR3 in amino acids: CSASGGLAGGREQYF. As DNA, the CDR3 is TGCAGTGCTAGTGGTGGACTAGCGGGAGGGCGCGAGCAGTACTTC.

The table lists this clonotype with many counts. The V gene is TRBV6-1, the J gene TRBJ1-1, with D possibly being TRBD1 (6 bases). The V end lost 7 bases, the J end lost 6 bases, and 24 bases lay between the germline ends. There are 16 residues in the CDR3. Germline V gene sequence: CDR1 MNHNS, CDR2 SASEGT. Here the CDR3 reads CASTIQGLLSRAEAFF. CDR3 nucleotide sequence: TGTGCCAGCACCATACAGGGACTCCTTTCACGAGCTGAAGCTTTCTTT.

This clonotype showed up many times. The chain combines TRBV7-9 with TRBJ1-4; 10 bases align to TRBD1. With V trimmed by 4 bases and J by 0 bases, 5 bases remained unmatched. Germline V gives CDR1 SEHNR, CDR2 FQNEAQ (reference sequence). The CDR3 loop spans 17 amino acids. This CDR3 is CASSSGQGGATNEKLFF. DNA for the CDR3: TGTGCCAGCAGCTCCGGACAGGGGGGTGCAACTAATGAAAAACTGTTTTTT. Supplemented by reference TRBV7-9 and TRBJ1-4, the full variable domain reads DTGVSQNPRHKITKRGQNVTFRCDPISEHNRLYWYRQTLGQGPEFLTYFQNEAQLEKSRLLSDRFSAERPKGSFSTLEIQRTEQGDSAMYLCASSSGQGGATNEKLFFGSGTQLSVL.

This clonotype was seen at least ten times. The V and J genes are TRBV5-5 and TRBJ1-2, with D unresolved. The V gene lost 0 bases and the J gene lost 4 bases, with 10 bases spanning the gap. There are 14 residues in the CDR3. Looked up from germline, CDR1 is SGHKS and CDR2 is YYEKEE (reference sequence). The CDR3 reads CASSLDARSYGYTF. The CDR3 bases are TGTGCCAGCAGCTTGGATGCCAGGAGCTATGGCTACACCTTC.

This clonotype was counted ten times or more. The chain carries TRBV18 and TRBJ2-7; no clear D gene. This CDR3 is 13 amino acids long. Deletions cut 5 bases from V and 6 bases from J, with 14 bases between. Germline CDR1 reads KGHSH; CDR2 reads LQKENI. CDR3 in DNA: TGTGCCAGCTCATCGGGTCCCGGCGGCGAGCAGTACGTC. Protein: CASSSGPGGEQYV.

This clonotype was picked up many times. V is TRBV5-5 and J is TRBJ2-7, with TRBD2 matching over 9 bases. Germline assignment: CDR1 SGHKS and CDR2 YYEKEE (reference sequence). Losses at the gene ends were 0 bases for V and 1 base for J; bases not matched to a gene: 5. The CDR3 loop spans 16 amino acids. The CDR3 DNA reads TGTGCCAGCAGCTTGGAGGGTAGCGGGAGTTCCTACGAGCAGTACTTC. Its translation is CASSLEGSGSSYEQYF.

The rearrangement uses TRBV9 and TRBJ2-3, with a possible D match to TRBD1 (6 bases). Germline values: CDR1 SGDLS, CDR2 YYNGEE. The CDR3 is 15 amino acids. V dropped 7 bases and J dropped 0 bases, with 15 bases sitting between them. DNA for the CDR3: TGTGCCAGCTCAAAAGGAACAGGGAGCACAGATACGCAGTATTTT. It yields the protein CASSKGTGSTDTQYF. Full variable domain (rest looked up from reference TRBV9 and TRBJ2-3): DSGVTQTPKHLITATGQRVTLRCSPRSGDLSVYWYQQSLDQGLQFLIQYYNGEERAKGNILERFSAQQFPDLHSELNLSSLELGDSALYFCASSKGTGSTDTQYFGPGTRLTVL.

This clonotype turned up a few times. This chain uses TRBV4-1 with TRBJ2-5; tentatively, D is TRBD2 (5 bases). CDR3 length: 14 residues. The V and J ends lost 0 bases and 5 bases respectively, with 10 bases between them. Germline V gene lookup returns CDR1 MGHRA and CDR2 YSYEKL. CDR3 in amino acids: CASSQDPSSETQYF. The CDR3 region has the DNA TGCGCCAGCAGCCAAGATCCTAGCTCGGAGACCCAGTACTTC.

The sample holds many counts of this clonotype. The chain joins TRBV15 to TRBJ2-1; no definite D call. The CDR3 covers 13 residues. Germline lookup yields CDR1 LNHNV and CDR2 YYDKDF (reference sequence). Trimming stripped 4 bases from V and 3 bases from J, with 7 bases between. CDR3 loop: CATSTDHYNEQFF. CDR3 nucleotide sequence: TGTGCCACCAGCACGGACCACTACAATGAGCAGTTCTTC.

This sequence joins TRBV6-1 and TRBJ2-5, with TRBD1 identical over 8 bases. The CDR3 is 16 amino acids. The J segment lost 1 base and the V segment lost 4 bases, leaving 8 bases of the junction unmatched. CDR1 MNHNS and CDR2 SASEGT come from the germline V gene. The CDR3 DNA sequence: TGTGCCAGCAGTGCGCATTCAGGGGGCGGCCAAGAGACCCAGTACTTC. Translated: CASSAHSGGGQETQYF.

This clonotype has a count of ten or more. The rearrangement links TRBV18 to TRBJ2-5; D unclear. The germline CDR1 and CDR2 sequences are KGHSH and LQKENI. V was shortened by 1 base and J by 4 bases, with 22 bases between the two germline ends. The CDR3 has 18 amino acids. CDR3 sequence (DNA): TGTGCCAGCTCACCACTGCTACAACTACCGGACGGATTAGAGACCCAGTACTTC. Protein sequence: CASSPLLQLPDGLETQYF. Together with reference TRBV18 and TRBJ2-5, the CDR3 gives the full variable domain: NAGVMQNPRHLVRRRGQEARLRCSPMKGHSHVYWYRQLPEEGLKFMVYLQKENIIDESGMPKERFSAEFPKEGPSILRIQQVVRGDSAAYFCASSPLLQLPDGLETQYFGPGTRLLVL.

There are many counts of this clonotype. A single base separates this from a much larger clone, so it may be a read error. The chain has TRBV2 and TRBJ2-1, with 11 bases matching TRBD2. There are 16 residues in the CDR3. CDR1 is SNHLY and CDR2 is FYNNEI in the germline V gene. The CDR3 region is CASSPDVAGGYNEQLF. CDR3 in DNA: TGTGCCAGCTCGCCAGATGTAGCGGGAGGGTACAATGAGCAGCTCTTC.

This clonotype was observed at least ten times. The V and J genes are TRBV20-1 and TRBJ2-7; TRBD1 matches 10 bases. CDR1 and CDR2 from the germline V gene are DFQATT and SNEGSKA (reference sequence). The CDR3 spans 14 residues. Unmatched junction bases numbered 6, after V lost 5 bases and J lost 2 bases. Here the CDR3 DNA reads TGCAGTGCTCCGGACAGGGGGGGGCCCTACGAGCAGTACGTC. Translating it yields CSAPDRGGPYEQYV.

Details on this clonotype: This may be a read error, as it is one base from a much larger clone. Given the absence of the conserved phenylalanine or tryptophan at the CDR3 end, a read error is likely. The chain has TRBV7-9 and TRBJ1-6; 7 nucleotides match TRBD1. Germline loops: CDR1 SEHNR, CDR2 FQNEAQ (reference sequence). V shed 4 bases, J shed 6 bases, and the junction held 3 bases outside the gene matches. This CDR3 has 14 residues. The CDR3 sequence is CASSSGDSNSPLHV. The CDR3 DNA follows: TGTGCCAGCAGCTCCGGGGACAGTAATTCACCCCTCCACGTT.

This clonotype occurred many times. One end of the junction varies from germline; a read error may be responsible. J is TRBJ1-5 and V is TRBV5-1; D remains unclear. Germline CDR1 and CDR2: SGHRS and YFSETQ. The CDR3 runs to 15 residues. The CDR3 nucleotides are TGCGCCAACAGCTTGGCCGGGGTTAGCAATCAGCCCCAGCATTTT. This encodes CANSLAGVSNQPQHF.

This clonotype was detected ten times or more. The chain recombines TRBV20-1 with TRBJ1-4, with D uncertain. Germline lookup yields CDR1 DFQATT and CDR2 SNEGSKA (reference sequence). Deletions cut 3 bases from V and 5 bases from J, with 16 bases between. This CDR3 region has 15 residues. CDR3 protein: CSARPPGPWNEKLFF. DNA of the CDR3: TGCAGTGCTAGGCCTCCGGGCCCATGGAATGAAAAACTGTTTTTT.

This clonotype was seen at least ten times. This chain links TRBV6-1 with TRBJ2-5, with TRBD2 matching over 7 bases. CDR3 size: 11 residues. V shed 8 bases and J 8 bases; nucleotides not matched to a gene: 5. Per the germline V gene, CDR1 is MNHNS and CDR2 is SASEGT. The chain's CDR3 is CASGGGGTQYF. The CDR3, as DNA: TGTGCCAGCGGGGGGGGGGGAACCCAGTACTTC.

This clonotype occurred many times. V and J are TRBV5-1 and TRBJ1-3; no firm D call. The CDR3 totals 15 residues. Trimming shortened V by 0 bases and J by 7 bases, and 14 bases separated the two germline ends. Germline CDR1 and CDR2: SGHRS and YFSETQ. This CDR3 reads CASSLAGPLENTIYF. CDR3 nucleotide sequence: TGCGCCAGCAGCTTGGCCGGCCCCCTAGAGAACACCATATATTTT.

This clonotype has ten or more counts. The rearrangement links TRBV5-1 to TRBJ2-3, with D unclear. Trimming cost V 2 bases and J 7 bases, with 11 bases left between them. Germline V gene data show CDR1 as SGHRS and CDR2 as YFSETQ. The CDR3 loop spans 13 amino acids. Here the CDR3 DNA reads TGCGCCAGCAGCTTAACCCTTGCAAATACGCAGTATTTT. It specifies CASSLTLANTQYF.

V usage is TRBV18 and J usage is TRBJ2-7; weak D call: TRBD1 (5 bases). This CDR3 spans 13 amino acids. Trimming removed 1 base at V and 6 bases at J, with 10 bases between. The germline V gene encodes CDR1 KGHSH and CDR2 LQKENI. CDR3: CASSPRQQSEQYF. CDR3 nucleotides: TGTGCCAGCTCACCACGACAGCAGAGCGAGCAGTACTTC.

This clonotype was recorded at least ten times. The chain carries TRBV13 and TRBJ2-2; 7 nucleotides agree with TRBD1. The CDR3 contains 15 residues. Looked up from germline, CDR1 is PRHDT and CDR2 is FYEKMQ (reference sequence). V trimming: 5 bases; J trimming: 1 base; junction bases outside the gene matches: 4. CDR3 coding DNA: TGTGCCAGCAGCCCGGGACAGTGGAACACCGGGGAGCTGTTTTTT. It encodes CASSPGQWNTGELFF.

This clonotype was recorded once. V and J are TRBV5-1 and TRBJ2-7, with a weak D call TRBD2 (6 bases). Germline values: CDR1 SGHRS, CDR2 YFSETQ. This CDR3 comprises 16 residues. Trimming removed 0 bases at V and 4 bases at J, with 17 bases between. The CDR3 bases are TGCGCCAGCAGCTTGGCCGGGAGTCGGACCCCATACGAGCAGTACTTC. Translation: CASSLAGSRTPYEQYF.

The V and J genes are TRBV9 and TRBJ2-7; D is perhaps TRBD1 (6 bases). Trimming pared 4 bases from V and 4 bases from J, leaving 15 bases between. Germline CDR1 and CDR2: SGDLS and YYNGEE. The CDR3 sequence is 14 residues long. The CDR3 is CASSLRDIGYEQYF. The CDR3 nucleotides are TGTGCCAGCAGCCTCCGGGACATAGGATACGAGCAGTACTTC. Looking up the rest from reference TRBV9 and TRBJ2-7 gives the full variable domain: DSGVTQTPKHLITATGQRVTLRCSPRSGDLSVYWYQQSLDQGLQFLIQYYNGEERAKGNILERFSAQQFPDLHSELNLSSLELGDSALYFCASSLRDIGYEQYFGPGTRLTVT.